This T cell receptor beta chain was captured in a study of blood T cell repertoires in COVID-19. Overall study: The samples span acute and convalescent COVID-19 from the United States, Italy and Spain.

Authors' analysis steps: The authors estimated nucleated cell counts from reference gene primer amplification. Assay: immunoSEQ multiplex PCR; the TCRdb copy retains only in-frame clones and omits some. D and trimming come from the DNA, and the V and J calls and clone size come from that table. Altogether some 250,000 clones are present, 75% to 90% being singletons, with the ten largest covering under 30%. This clone is a singleton in its sample. This TCR was sampled from a man in his forties with acute or convalescent COVID-19. The sequencing input was peripheral blood.

The CDR3: CASSQGWTLIYGYTF. The CDR3 bases are TGTGCCAGCAGCCAAGGGTGGACATTGATCTATGGCTACACCTTC. This chain connects TRBV3-1 (or the pseudogene TRBV3-2) to TRBJ1-2; possibly TRBD1 for D (5 bases). Trimming removed 1 base at V and 4 bases at J, with 13 bases between. Germline V gene sequence: CDR1 LGHDT, CDR2 YNNKEL (reference sequence). The CDR3 is made up of 15 amino acids.